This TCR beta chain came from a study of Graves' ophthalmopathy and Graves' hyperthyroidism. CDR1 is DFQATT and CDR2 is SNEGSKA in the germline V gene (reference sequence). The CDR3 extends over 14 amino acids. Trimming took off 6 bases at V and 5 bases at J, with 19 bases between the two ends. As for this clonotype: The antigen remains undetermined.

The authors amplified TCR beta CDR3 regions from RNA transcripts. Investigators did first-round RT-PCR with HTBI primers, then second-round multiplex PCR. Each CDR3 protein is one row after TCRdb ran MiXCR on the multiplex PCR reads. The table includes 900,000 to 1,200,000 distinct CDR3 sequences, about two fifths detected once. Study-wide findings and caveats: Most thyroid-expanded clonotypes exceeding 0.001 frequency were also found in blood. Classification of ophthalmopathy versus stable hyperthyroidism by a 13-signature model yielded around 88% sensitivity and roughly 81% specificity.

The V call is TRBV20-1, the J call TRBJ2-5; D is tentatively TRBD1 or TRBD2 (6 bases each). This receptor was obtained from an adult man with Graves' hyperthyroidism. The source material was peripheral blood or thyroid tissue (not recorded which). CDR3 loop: CSADTYRAGETQYF. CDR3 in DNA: TGCAGTGCCGACACATACAGGGCGGGGGAGACCCAGTACTTC.